Listed below are T cell receptor beta chains from one sample, sequenced in a study of T cell repertoires in cytomegalovirus infection. TCRdb reprocessed the reads with MiXCR, giving one entry per CDR3 protein. The repertoire includes hundreds of thousands of distinct CDR3 sequences, around 31% of them detected once, and over 15% sits in the top ten. No cognate antigen is known for these TCRs. The starting material was cultured PBMCs, obtained from culture after CMV antigen stimulation. The receptors derive from a human donor in good health (CMV status not recorded). Some clones in this sample may be carry-over from other donors' samples. The CDR3 runs from the conserved cysteine through the conserved F or W. The D gene is left open where the match is weak. Only part of the rows carry a size: once, few, many, or a class if the clone is expanded.

v_call	clone_size	d_call	j_call	cdr3_nt	cdr3_aa
TRBV5-1	.	TRBD2	TRBJ2-5	TGCGCCAGCAGCTCTAGCGGGGGACACCAAGAGACCCAGTACTTC	CASSSSGGHQETQYF
TRBV7-6	many	TRBD2	TRBJ2-3	TGTGCCAGCAGCATACCAGCGGGAGGCACAGATACGCAGTATTTT	CASSIPAGGTDTQYF
TRBV6-5	.	.	TRBJ2-1	TGTGCCAGCAGTAGAGTTCGAGAGCAGTTCTTC	CASSRVREQFF
TRBV11-2	few	TRBD1	TRBJ2-7	TGTGCCAGCAGCTTAGCCCCAACGACAGGGGTACCCTACGAGCAGTACTTC	CASSLAPTTGVPYEQYF
TRBV7-2	few	.	TRBJ1-1	TGTGCCAGCAGCTCAGTATACACTGAAGCTTTCTTT	CASSSVYTEAFF
TRBV12-3/TRBV12-4	few	.	TRBJ1-5	TGTGCCAGCAGTTTATTAGGGGACGTTAATCAGCCCCAGCATTTT	CASSLLGDVNQPQHF
TRBV10-3	.	.	TRBJ2-3	TGTGCCATCAGTGAGGACACAGATACGCAGTATTTT	CAISEDTDTQYF
TRBV10-3	.	.	TRBJ2-1	TGTGCCATCAGTGAGTCGGGTCGGAATGAGCAGTTCTTC	CAISESGRNEQFF
TRBV7-2	many	.	TRBJ2-7	TGTGCCAGCAGCGGGGGGGGGCAACCCACCTACGAGCAGTACTTC	CASSGGGQPTYEQYF
TRBV12-3/TRBV12-4	few	.	TRBJ2-7	TGTGCCAGCACCCCCTCCCCGGCGGTTGGTCAGTACTTC	CASTPSPAVGQYF
TRBV6-5	.	.	TRBJ1-4	TGTGCCAGCAGTTACTTGAGGCAGGGGAGGCCTAATGAAAAACTGTTTTTT	CASSYLRQGRPNEKLFF
TRBV12-3/TRBV12-4	.	.	TRBJ2-7	TGTGCCAGCAGTTTGGGCGAATGGCCCTACGAGCAGTACTTC	CASSLGEWPYEQYF
TRBV12-3/TRBV12-4	few	TRBD2	TRBJ2-2	TGTGCCAGCAGTTTGGGCCGGCCTAGCGGTCCCGGGGAGCTGTTTTTT	CASSLGRPSGPGELFF
TRBV3-1	.	.	TRBJ2-3	TGTGCCAGCAGCCAAGATTCGGTTTTCTCGGCAGATACGCAGTATTTT	CASSQDSVFSADTQYF
TRBV7-2	.	.	TRBJ1-2	TGTGCCAGCAGCCTACGGGAGGGAGGCTATGGCTACACCTTC	CASSLREGGYGYTF
TRBV7-2	many	.	TRBJ2-2	TGTGCCAGCAGCTTTGTTTCGCAAAACACCGGGGAGCTGTTTTTT	CASSFVSQNTGELFF
TRBV2	.	.	TRBJ1-2	TGTGCCAGCAGTGACTCACGGCTGAACTATGGCTACACCTTC	CASSDSRLNYGYTF
TRBV7-2	many	TRBD1	TRBJ1-5	TGTGCCAGCAGCTTATGGGGACAGGGGACCCAGCCCCAGCATTTT	CASSLWGQGTQPQHF
TRBV25-1	.	.	TRBJ2-7	TGTGCCAGCACCTTCATTGGGGAGCAGTACTTC	CASTFIGEQYF
TRBV7-2	many	.	TRBJ2-5	TGTGCCAGCAGCTTTGCGGGGGCCCTTCGGAAGACCCAGTACTTC	CASSFAGALRKTQYF
TRBV20-1	.	.	TRBJ2-5	TGCAGTGCTAGATATACTAGCCTCCAAGAGACCCAGTACTTC	CSARYTSLQETQYF
TRBV7-2	many	TRBD2	TRBJ2-1	TGTGCCAGCAGCCGAATCCGGGACTACGCGTTCTTC	CASSRIRDYAFF
TRBV3-1	.	.	TRBJ2-1	TGTGCCAGCAGCCAAGCGGGGGCCACAAATGAGCAGTTCTTC	CASSQAGATNEQFF
TRBV6-5	.	TRBD2	TRBJ2-3	TGTGCCAGCAGTTACTCAGCGGGAGGGCCCTCGGTGACAGATACGCAGTATTTT	CASSYSAGGPSVTDTQYF
TRBV12-5	.	.	TRBJ2-1	TGTGCTAGTGGTTTGCAGGGATGGGATGAGCAGTTCTTC	CASGLQGWDEQFF
TRBV7-8	many	.	TRBJ2-1	TGTGCCAGCAGCTTAGCGTCGAGGGAGGACAATGAGCAGTTCTTC	CASSLASREDNEQFF
TRBV28	few	.	TRBJ1-5	TGTGCCAGCAGGAGGACCGGTCAGCCCCAGCATTTT	CASRRTGQPQHF
TRBV7-2	many	TRBD1	TRBJ2-7	TGTGCCAGCAGCTTATGGGCAGGGGGAACCTACGAGCAGTACTTC	CASSLWAGGTYEQYF
TRBV7-2	many	.	TRBJ2-1	TGTGCCAGCAGCTTAGATCGGACCCCCGGCCTCAATGAGCAGTTCTTC	CASSLDRTPGLNEQFF
TRBV7-2	many	TRBD2	TRBJ2-2	TGTGCCAGCAGCTTGGCTAGCGGGTGGAACACCGGGGAGCTGTTTTTT	CASSLASGWNTGELFF
TRBV12-3/TRBV12-4	many	.	TRBJ1-2	TGTGCCAGCAGCAACCCTAACTATGGCTACACCTTC	CASSNPNYGYTF
TRBV11-2	.	TRBD2	TRBJ2-5	TGTGCCAGCAGCTCCGGACTAGCGGGAGAGAGAGAGACCCAGTACTTC	CASSSGLAGERETQYF
TRBV27	few	.	TRBJ2-3	TGTGCCTCAGGGCTAAACATTGATACGCAGTATTTT	CASGLNIDTQYF
TRBV6-6	.	TRBD1	TRBJ2-1	TGTGCCAGCAGTGTCACAGGGGGCGGGAATGAGCAGTTCTTC	CASSVTGGGNEQFF
TRBV27	.	.	TRBJ2-1	TGTGCCAGCAGCCCTGAACTAGACCCCGCATACAATGAGCAGTTCTTC	CASSPELDPAYNEQFF
TRBV7-6	few	TRBD2	TRBJ2-1	TGTGCCAGCAGCTTAGTAGCGGGGGCCTTGAGCTCCTACAATGAGCAGTTCTTC	CASSLVAGALSSYNEQFF
TRBV7-9	.	.	TRBJ1-4	TGTGCCAGCAGCTTGCCCCAGGGGAGGAACTTTGGGGCAACTAATGAAAAACTGTTTTTT	CASSLPQGRNFGATNEKLFF
TRBV7-6	.	.	TRBJ2-5	TGTGCCAGCAGGGACCGGGCGGACGAGACCCAGTACTTC	CASRDRADETQYF
TRBV5-8	once	.	TRBJ1-5	TGTGCCAGCACCCACAGGTACGGGGGTGAGAGCAATCAGCCCCAGCATTTT	CASTHRYGGESNQPQHF
TRBV7-6	.	TRBD2	TRBJ2-1	TGTGCCAGCAGCACCGGGACTAGCGTGGATGAGCAGTTCTTC	CASSTGTSVDEQFF
TRBV11-2	.	.	TRBJ2-4	TGTGCCAGCAGCATAGCCTCTAACTATTTCAAAAACATTCAGTACTTC	CASSIASNYFKNIQYF
TRBV12-3/TRBV12-4	.	.	TRBJ1-1	TGTGCCAGCAGAATCAACAGAGCCCGGGCGGAAGCTTTCTTT	CASRINRARAEAFF